This T cell receptor (beta chain) was sequenced in a study of shared clonotypes between healthy human individuals. Study results and limitations: A few donors had about 5% of their naive CD4 clonotypes in common. Clonotypes which were not shared had lower generation probabilities than clonotypes that all four donors shared.

Germline V gene lookup returns CDR1 SGHNT and CDR2 YYREEE (reference sequence). This CDR3 is built from 15 residues. The V gene lost 2 bases and the J gene lost 0 bases, with 10 bases spanning the gap. Measured with immunoSEQ multiplex PCR; TCRdb has only the in-frame clones, and not every one. The profile shows approximately 1,000,000 clones, around 77% of them singletons. Points on this clone: What it binds is unknown.

This chain connects TRBV5-4 to TRBJ2-3; no clear D. The sequenced sample consisted of memory CD4+ T cells from PBMCs. Subset reported: CD45RA-negative fraction. This sequence originates from a man aged 18 to 30 in good health. Some clones in this sample may be carry-over from other donors' samples. CDR3 sequence: CASSFQSLSTDTQYF. CDR3 sequence (DNA): TGTGCCAGCAGCTTCCAGAGCCTTAGCACAGATACGCAGTATTTT.